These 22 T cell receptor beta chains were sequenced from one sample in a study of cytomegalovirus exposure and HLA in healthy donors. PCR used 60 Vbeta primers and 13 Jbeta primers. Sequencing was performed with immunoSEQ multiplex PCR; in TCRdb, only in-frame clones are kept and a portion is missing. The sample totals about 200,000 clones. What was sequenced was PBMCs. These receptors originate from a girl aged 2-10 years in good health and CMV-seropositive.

The CDR3 loop reads CASSTGQGEKAEAFF. CDR3 nucleotide sequence: TGTGCCAGTAGTACCGGACAGGGCGAAAAGGCTGAAGCTTTCTTT. This chain links TRBV19 with TRBJ1-1, with 8 bases fitting TRBD1. Unmatched junction bases numbered 10, after V lost 4 bases and J lost 6 bases. The germline gives CDR1 LNHDA, CDR2 SQIVND (reference sequence). CDR3 length: 15 amino acids.

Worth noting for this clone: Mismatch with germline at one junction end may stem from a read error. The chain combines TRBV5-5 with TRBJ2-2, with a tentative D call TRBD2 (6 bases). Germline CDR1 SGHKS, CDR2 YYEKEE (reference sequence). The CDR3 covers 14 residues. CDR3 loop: CASSLGGNPGELFF. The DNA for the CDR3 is TGTGCCAGCAGCTTGGGCGGGAACCCCGGGGAGCTGTTTTTT.

In nucleotides, the CDR3 is TGCGCCAGCAGCTTGAGTCGGTGGGAGAGGACAGGCAGGGAGACCCAGTACTTC. Translation: CASSLSRWERTGRETQYF. The chain combines TRBV5-1 with TRBJ2-5; 7 positions match TRBD1. This CDR3 contains 18 residues. After removal of 1 base from V and 5 bases from J, the junction contained 17 bases not matched to a gene. In germline, CDR1 is SGHRS, CDR2 YFSETQ.

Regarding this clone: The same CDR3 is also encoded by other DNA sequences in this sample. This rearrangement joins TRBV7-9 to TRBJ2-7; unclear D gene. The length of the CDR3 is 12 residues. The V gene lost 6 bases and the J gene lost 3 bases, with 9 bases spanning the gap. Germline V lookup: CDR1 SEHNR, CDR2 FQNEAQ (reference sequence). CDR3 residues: CASSQSGYEQYF. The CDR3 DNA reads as TGTGCCAGCAGTCAATCAGGCTACGAGCAGTACTTC.

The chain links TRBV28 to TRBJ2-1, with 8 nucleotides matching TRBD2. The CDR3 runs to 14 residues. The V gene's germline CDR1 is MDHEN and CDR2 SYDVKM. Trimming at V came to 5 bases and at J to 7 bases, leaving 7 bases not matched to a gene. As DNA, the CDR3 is TGTGCCAGCAGTCGAGCGGGAGTGGGGAATGAGCAGTTCTTC. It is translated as CASSRAGVGNEQFF.

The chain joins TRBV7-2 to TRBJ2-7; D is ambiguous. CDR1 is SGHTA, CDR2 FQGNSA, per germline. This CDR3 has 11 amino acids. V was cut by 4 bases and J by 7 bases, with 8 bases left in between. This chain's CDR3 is CASSSNTEQYF. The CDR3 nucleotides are TGTGCCAGCAGCTCCAACACGGAGCAGTACTTC.

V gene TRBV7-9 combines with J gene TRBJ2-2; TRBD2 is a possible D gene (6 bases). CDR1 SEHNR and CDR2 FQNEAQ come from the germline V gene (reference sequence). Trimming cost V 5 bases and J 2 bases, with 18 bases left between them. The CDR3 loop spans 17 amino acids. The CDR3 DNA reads TGTGCCAGCAGCCCGAGAACCGGGACTTTAAACACCGGGGAGCTGTTTTTT. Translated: CASSPRTGTLNTGELFF. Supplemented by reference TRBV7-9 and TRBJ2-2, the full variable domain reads DTGVSQNPRHKITKRGQNVTFRCDPISEHNRLYWYRQTLGQGPEFLTYFQNEAQLEKSRLLSDRFSAERPKGSFSTLEIQRTEQGDSAMYLCASSPRTGTLNTGELFFGEGSRLTVL.

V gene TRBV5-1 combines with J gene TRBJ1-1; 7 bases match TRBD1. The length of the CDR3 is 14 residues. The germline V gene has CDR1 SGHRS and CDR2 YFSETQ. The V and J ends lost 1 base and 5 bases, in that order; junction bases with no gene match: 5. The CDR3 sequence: CASSLRGLRTEAFF. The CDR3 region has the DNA TGCGCCAGCAGCTTGAGGGGGCTGCGAACTGAAGCTTTCTTT.

CDR3 protein: CASRGGLEQYF. The CDR3 coding sequence is TGTGCCAGCAGGGGGGGACTCGAGCAGTACTTC. The genes are TRBV28 and TRBJ2-7, with a tentative D call TRBD2 (6 bases). V was pared by 6 bases and J by 6 bases, with 9 bases between. The CDR3 spans 11 residues. Germline lookup yields CDR1 MDHEN and CDR2 SYDVKM.

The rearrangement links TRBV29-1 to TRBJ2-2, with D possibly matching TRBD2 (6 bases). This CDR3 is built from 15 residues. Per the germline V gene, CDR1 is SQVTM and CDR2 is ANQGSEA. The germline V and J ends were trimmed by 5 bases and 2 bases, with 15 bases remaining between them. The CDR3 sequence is CSVSKSGDNTGELFF. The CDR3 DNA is TGCAGCGTTAGTAAGTCGGGAGATAACACCGGGGAGCTGTTTTTT.

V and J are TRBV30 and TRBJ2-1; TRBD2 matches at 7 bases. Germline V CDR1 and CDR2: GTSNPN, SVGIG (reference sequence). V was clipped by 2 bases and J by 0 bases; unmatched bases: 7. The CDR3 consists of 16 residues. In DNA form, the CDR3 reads TGTGCCTGGAGTAAGGAGCGGACTAGCTCCTACAATGAGCAGTTCTTC. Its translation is CAWSKERTSSYNEQFF.

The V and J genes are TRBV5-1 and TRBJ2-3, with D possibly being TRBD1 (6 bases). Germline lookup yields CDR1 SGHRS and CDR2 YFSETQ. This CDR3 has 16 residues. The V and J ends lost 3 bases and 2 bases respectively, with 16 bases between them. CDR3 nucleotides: TGCGCCAGCAGCTCTCTGACAGGCCTACCCACAGATACGCAGTATTTT. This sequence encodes CASSSLTGLPTDTQYF.

The CDR3 protein is CASRAGTSAYEQYF. CDR3 sequence (DNA): TGTGCCAGCAGGGCCGGGACTAGCGCCTACGAGCAGTACTTC. V usage is TRBV7-9 and J usage is TRBJ2-7; 10 positions agree with TRBD2. V was clipped by 6 bases and J by 2 bases; unmatched bases: 4. Germline CDR1 SEHNR, CDR2 FQNEAQ (reference sequence). CDR3 length: 14 residues.

CDR3: CATSRDRAAYEQYF. The CDR3 nucleotides are TGTGCCACCAGCAGGGACAGGGCTGCCTACGAGCAGTACTTC. The chain carries TRBV15 and TRBJ2-7, with 8 positions matching TRBD1. Germline V gene sequence: CDR1 LNHNV, CDR2 YYDKDF (reference sequence). The CDR3 contains 14 residues. The junction had 3 bases not matched to a gene; V was cut back by 3 bases and J by 2 bases.

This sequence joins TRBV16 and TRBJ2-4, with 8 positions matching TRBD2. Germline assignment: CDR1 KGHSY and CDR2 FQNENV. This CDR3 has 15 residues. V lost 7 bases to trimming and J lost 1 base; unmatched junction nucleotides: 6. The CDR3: CASTHGLAAKNIQYF. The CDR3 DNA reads TGTGCCAGCACCCACGGACTAGCCGCCAAAAACATTCAGTACTTC.

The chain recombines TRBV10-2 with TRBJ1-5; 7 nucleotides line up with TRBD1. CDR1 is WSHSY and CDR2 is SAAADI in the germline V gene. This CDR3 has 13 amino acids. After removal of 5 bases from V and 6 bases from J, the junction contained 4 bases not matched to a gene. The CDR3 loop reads CASSTGAFQPQHF. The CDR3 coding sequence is TGCGCCAGCAGTACAGGGGCATTTCAGCCCCAGCATTTT.

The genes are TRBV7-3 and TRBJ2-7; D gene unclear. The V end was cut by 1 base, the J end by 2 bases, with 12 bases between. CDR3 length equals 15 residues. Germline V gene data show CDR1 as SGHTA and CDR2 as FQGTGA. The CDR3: CASSLRSGFPYEQYF. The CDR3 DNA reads TGTGCCAGCAGCTTAAGGTCGGGTTTTCCCTACGAGCAGTACTTC.

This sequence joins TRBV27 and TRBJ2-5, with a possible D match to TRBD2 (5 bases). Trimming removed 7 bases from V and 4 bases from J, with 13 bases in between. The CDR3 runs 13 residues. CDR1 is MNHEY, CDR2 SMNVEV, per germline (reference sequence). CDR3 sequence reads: CASKRGEGETQYF. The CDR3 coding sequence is TGTGCCAGCAAGAGAGGAGAGGGAGAGACCCAGTACTTC.

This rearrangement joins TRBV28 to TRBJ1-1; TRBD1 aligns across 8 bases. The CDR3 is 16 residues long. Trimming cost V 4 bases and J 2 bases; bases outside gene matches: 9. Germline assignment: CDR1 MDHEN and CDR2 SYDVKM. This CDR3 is CASSSYLGQDNTEAFF. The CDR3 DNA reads TGTGCCAGCAGTTCCTACCTGGGACAGGACAACACTGAAGCTTTCTTT.

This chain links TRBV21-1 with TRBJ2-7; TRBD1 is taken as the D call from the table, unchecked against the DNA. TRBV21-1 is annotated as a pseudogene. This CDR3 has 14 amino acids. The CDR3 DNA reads TGTGCCAGCAGCCCCAGGGACATCTCCTACGAGCAGTACTTC. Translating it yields CASSPRDISYEQYF.

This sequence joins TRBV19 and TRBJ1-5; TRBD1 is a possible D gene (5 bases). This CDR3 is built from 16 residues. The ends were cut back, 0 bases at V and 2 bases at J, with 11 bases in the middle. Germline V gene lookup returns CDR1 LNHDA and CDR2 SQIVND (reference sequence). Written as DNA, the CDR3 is TGTGCCAGTAGTATAGAAAGGGGCAGGGGCAATCAGCCCCAGCATTTT. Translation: CASSIERGRGNQPQHF.

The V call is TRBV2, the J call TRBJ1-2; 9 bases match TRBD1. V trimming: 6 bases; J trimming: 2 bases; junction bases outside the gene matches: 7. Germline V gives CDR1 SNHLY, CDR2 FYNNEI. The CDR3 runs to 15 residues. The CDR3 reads CASRRTGVGNYGYTF. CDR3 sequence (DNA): TGTGCCAGCAGGCGGACAGGGGTTGGCAACTATGGCTACACCTTC.